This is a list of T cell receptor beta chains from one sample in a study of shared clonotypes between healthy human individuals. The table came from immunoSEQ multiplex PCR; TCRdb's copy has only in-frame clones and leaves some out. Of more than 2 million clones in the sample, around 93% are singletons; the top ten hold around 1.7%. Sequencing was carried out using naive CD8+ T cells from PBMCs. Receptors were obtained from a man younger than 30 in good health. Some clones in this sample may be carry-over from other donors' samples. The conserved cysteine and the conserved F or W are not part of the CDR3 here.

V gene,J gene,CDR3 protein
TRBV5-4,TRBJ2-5,ASSFFGGETQY
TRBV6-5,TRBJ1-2,ASSYYQSNYGYT
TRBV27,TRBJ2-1,ASSWDQGRDNEQF
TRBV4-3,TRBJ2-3,ASSQDPESTDTQY
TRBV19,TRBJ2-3,ASSLARDADTQY
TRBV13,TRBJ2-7,ASTSGLGEQY
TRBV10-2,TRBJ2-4,ASSESKGGANIQY
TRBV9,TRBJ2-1,ASSPPDRTNEQF
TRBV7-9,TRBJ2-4,ASSLSGDGENIQY
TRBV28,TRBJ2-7,ASSLRGRALGEQY